Below, 21 T cell receptor beta chains from the same sample are listed, as sequenced in a study of control samples from healthy donors and cancer patients. TCRdb's copy holds only in-frame clones and misses some; the assay was immunoSEQ multiplex PCR. The repertoire holds 78,000 or so clones, with over 75% as singletons. Sequenced sample: blood. These receptors were collected from a woman aged 50 to 60 in good health.

V and J are TRBV6-5 and TRBJ1-4; 11 positions match TRBD1. V trimming: 8 bases; J trimming: 7 bases; junction bases outside the gene matches: 9. The V gene's germline CDR1 is MNHEY and CDR2 SVGAGI. The CDR3 length is 15 residues. This CDR3 reads CASSRTGGIGEKLFF. CDR3 DNA sequence: TGTGCCAGCTCCAGGACAGGGGGCATAGGTGAAAAACTGTTTTTT.

The chain links TRBV11-3 to TRBJ2-7; 9 bases align to TRBD2. Germline CDR1 reads SGHNT; CDR2 reads YENEEA. The CDR3 is 14 residues long. The trim removed 5 bases at V and 3 bases at J, leaving 5 bases unmatched. The DNA of the CDR3 is TGTGCCAGCAGCGATAGCGGGGGAAACTACGAGCAGTACTTC. Its protein product is CASSDSGGNYEQYF.

The rearrangement joins TRBV9 to TRBJ1-1; 7 bases are shared with TRBD1. The CDR3 has 15 amino acids. CDR1 SGDLS and CDR2 YYNGEE come from the germline V gene. The V gene end was trimmed by 3 bases and the J gene end by 7 bases; junction bases not matched to a gene: 12. CDR3 nucleotide sequence: TGTGCCAGCAGCGCCATAGAGGGGGCGCGTAGTGAAGCTTTCTTT. It codes for CASSAIEGARSEAFF. Based on the CDR3 plus reference TRBV9 and TRBJ1-1, the full variable domain is DSGVTQTPKHLITATGQRVTLRCSPRSGDLSVYWYQQSLDQGLQFLIQYYNGEERAKGNILERFSAQQFPDLHSELNLSSLELGDSALYFCASSAIEGARSEAFFGQGTRLTVV.

This chain uses TRBV6-5 with TRBJ1-1, with D perhaps TRBD1 (6 bases). The CDR3 covers 13 residues. CDR1 and CDR2 (germline): MNHEY, SVGAGI. Trimming removed 7 bases from V and 1 base from J, with 10 bases in between. This CDR3 is CASTPRGNTEAFF. In DNA form, the CDR3 reads TGTGCCAGCACTCCCAGGGGGAACACTGAAGCTTTCTTT.

This clone was seen only a few times. This chain connects TRBV18 to TRBJ2-3; D not resolved. V lost 3 bases to trimming and J lost 5 bases, with 9 bases between them. CDR3 size: 13 residues. Germline loops: CDR1 KGHSH, CDR2 LQKENI. This CDR3 is CASSPPGRDTQYF. The CDR3 region has the DNA TGTGCCAGCTCACCCCCCGGGCGAGATACGCAGTATTTT.

The CDR3 here is CASSLETANYGYTF. The CDR3 DNA sequence: TGCGCCAGCAGCTTGGAGACAGCTAACTATGGCTACACCTTC. The chain combines TRBV5-1 with TRBJ1-2; perhaps TRBD1 as D (5 bases). The germline V and J ends were trimmed by 0 bases and 0 bases, with 6 bases remaining between them. The CDR3 consists of 14 residues. Germline lookup yields CDR1 SGHRS and CDR2 YFSETQ.

The V gene is TRBV7-9, the J gene TRBJ2-2; D tentatively fits TRBD1 or TRBD2 (5 bases each). This CDR3 region has 13 residues. The germline V and J ends were trimmed by 11 bases and 2 bases, with 12 bases remaining between them. Germline CDR1 and CDR2: SEHNR and FQNEAQ (reference sequence). CDR3 DNA sequence: TGTGCCGCTGGGGACGGCAACACCGGGGAGCTGTTTTTT. Encoded protein: CAAGDGNTGELFF.

The V gene is TRBV6-1, the J gene TRBJ2-2, with D possibly matching TRBD2 (6 bases). Per the germline V gene, CDR1 is MNHNS and CDR2 is SASEGT. Deletions cut 2 bases from V and 4 bases from J, with 8 bases between. This CDR3 is built from 14 residues. In DNA, the CDR3 is TGTGCCAGCAGTGAACTGGGGGGCACCGGGGAGCTGTTTTTT. The encoded protein is CASSELGGTGELFF.

This clone was recorded only once. V usage is TRBV25-1 and J usage is TRBJ1-1; possibly TRBD1 for D (5 bases). Germline V CDR1 and CDR2: MGHDK, SYGVNS. The CDR3 has 15 residues. The V end lost 7 bases, the J end lost 3 bases, and 18 bases lay between the germline ends. The CDR3 sequence is CASTPLFRDHTEAFF. In nucleotides, the CDR3 is TGTGCCAGCACCCCTCTCTTCAGGGATCACACTGAAGCTTTCTTT.

Here the CDR3 reads CATKIAATYEQYF. Written as DNA, the CDR3 is TGTGCCACCAAAATAGCGGCGACCTACGAGCAGTACTTC. V is TRBV28 and J is TRBJ2-7, with D possibly being TRBD2 (6 bases). Germline V gene data show CDR1 as MDHEN and CDR2 as SYDVKM. The V end lost 10 bases, the J end lost 2 bases, and 15 bases lay between the germline ends. The CDR3 runs to 13 residues.

V usage is TRBV2 and J usage is TRBJ2-1; the D is unclear. Germline V gene sequence: CDR1 SNHLY, CDR2 FYNNEI. The CDR3 runs to 15 residues. Trimming stripped 4 bases from V and 5 bases from J, with 15 bases between. CDR3 DNA sequence: TGTGCCAGCAGTGCGACACCGGTTCGGAACAATGAGCAGTTCTTC. It translates to CASSATPVRNNEQFF.

The rearrangement uses TRBV5-5 and TRBJ1-2; maybe TRBD1 (5 bases). The germline V gene has CDR1 SGHKS and CDR2 YYEKEE (reference sequence). The V end lost 4 bases, the J end lost 8 bases, and 15 bases lay between the germline ends. This CDR3 contains 13 residues. The CDR3 reads CASSPWGGNGYTF. The CDR3 DNA sequence: TGTGCCAGCAGCCCGTGGGGGGGAAACGGCTACACCTTC.

The V gene is TRBV4-1, the J gene TRBJ2-7; 8 bases fit TRBD1. This CDR3 contains 16 residues. Germline V lookup: CDR1 MGHRA, CDR2 YSYEKL. The ends lost 0 bases at V and 6 bases at J; junction bases unmatched: 10. CDR3 sequence reads: CASSQEGTGGLGEQYF. The CDR3 DNA sequence: TGCGCCAGCAGCCAAGAGGGTACAGGGGGGTTGGGCGAGCAGTACTTC.

The gene calls are TRBV7-2 and TRBJ1-1, with unresolved D. Trimming removed 1 base from V and 1 base from J, with 7 bases in between. Germline CDR1 reads SGHTA; CDR2 reads FQGNSA. CDR3 size: 14 residues. CDR3 region: CASSLVGRNTEAFF. CDR3 DNA sequence: TGTGCCAGCAGCTTAGTCGGTCGGAACACTGAAGCTTTCTTT.

The chain has TRBV30 and TRBJ2-3; TRBD1 or TRBD2 may be the D gene (7 bases each). Trimming took off 5 bases at V and 8 bases at J, with 20 bases between the two ends. The CDR3 extends over 14 amino acids. The germline CDR1 and CDR2 sequences are GTSNPN and SVGIG (reference sequence). The CDR3 is CAWARGGIVVTQYF. The CDR3, as DNA: TGTGCCTGGGCCAGGGGGGGAATAGTGGTTACGCAGTATTTT.

Only a few counts were recorded for this clone. This chain links TRBV15 with TRBJ2-7; D may be TRBD1 or TRBD2 (7 bases each). Trimming took off 3 bases at V and 6 bases at J, with 12 bases between the two ends. Germline V CDR1 and CDR2: LNHNV, YYDKDF (reference sequence). This CDR3 comprises 13 residues. CDR3 DNA sequence: TGTGCCACCAGCAGGACAGGGAGGGGCGAGCAGTACTTC. This translates into CATSRTGRGEQYF.

The chain combines TRBV6-2 or TRBV6-3 with TRBJ2-1, with no clear D. Germline V gives CDR1 MNHEY, CDR2 SVGEGT. This CDR3 contains 15 residues. V was shortened by 6 bases and J by 0 bases, with 12 bases between the two germline ends. The CDR3 nucleotides read TGTGCCAGCAGCCTACTCCCCACCTCCTACAATGAGCAGTTCTTC. This gives the protein CASSLLPTSYNEQFF.

V gene TRBV6-5 combines with J gene TRBJ2-2; 7 nucleotides match TRBD1. This CDR3 comprises 14 residues. Losses at the gene ends were 6 bases for V and 4 bases for J; bases not matched to a gene: 5. The germline V gene has CDR1 MNHEY and CDR2 SVGAGI. The CDR3 nucleotides are TGTGCCAGCAGCGAGACAGGGTTCACCGGGGAGCTGTTTTTT. It encodes CASSETGFTGELFF.

This clone has ten or more counts. V usage is TRBV3-1 (or the pseudogene TRBV3-2) and J usage is TRBJ2-7, with TRBD2 matching over 10 bases. The CDR3 has 13 amino acids. Per the germline V gene, CDR1 is LGHDT and CDR2 is YNNKEL (reference sequence). The V and J ends lost 7 bases and 0 bases, in that order; junction bases with no gene match: 0. CDR3 sequence (DNA): TGTGCCAGCACTAGCGGGGGCTCCTACGAGCAGTACTTC. Translated: CASTSGGSYEQYF.

CDR3 residues: CASSVSPDRAYEQYF. CDR3 in DNA: TGTGCCAGCAGCGTAAGTCCCGACAGGGCGTACGAGCAGTACTTC. The J gene is TRBJ2-7, the V gene TRBV9, with 7 bases lining up with TRBD1. CDR1 is SGDLS, CDR2 YYNGEE, per germline. With V trimmed by 1 base and J by 4 bases, 8 bases remained unmatched. The CDR3 is 15 residues long.

This chain joins TRBV19 and TRBJ1-2; 7 nucleotides agree with TRBD1. Trimming removed 5 bases from V and 4 bases from J; junction bases left unmatched: 1. The CDR3 is 12 residues long. Looked up from germline, CDR1 is LNHDA and CDR2 is SQIVND (reference sequence). The CDR3: CASSRQGYGYTF. The CDR3 DNA reads as TGTGCCAGTAGTCGACAGGGCTATGGCTACACCTTC.